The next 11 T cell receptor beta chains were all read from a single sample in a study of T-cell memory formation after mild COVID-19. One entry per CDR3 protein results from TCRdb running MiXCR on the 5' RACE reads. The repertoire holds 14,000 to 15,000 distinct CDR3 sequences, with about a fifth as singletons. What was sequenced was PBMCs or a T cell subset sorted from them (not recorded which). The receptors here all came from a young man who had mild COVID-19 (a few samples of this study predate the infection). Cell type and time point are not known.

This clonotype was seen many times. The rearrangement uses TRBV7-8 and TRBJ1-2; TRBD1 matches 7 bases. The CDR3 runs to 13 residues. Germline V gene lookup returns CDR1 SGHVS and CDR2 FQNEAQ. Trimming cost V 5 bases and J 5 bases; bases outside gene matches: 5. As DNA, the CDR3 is TGTGCCAGCAGCCCGCAGGGGGGTTATGGCTACACCTTC. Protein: CASSPQGGYGYTF.

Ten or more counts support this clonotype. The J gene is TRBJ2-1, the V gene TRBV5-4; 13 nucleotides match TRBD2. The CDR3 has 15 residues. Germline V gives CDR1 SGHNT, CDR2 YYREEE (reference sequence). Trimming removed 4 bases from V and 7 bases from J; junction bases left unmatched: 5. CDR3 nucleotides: TGTGCCAGCAGCCCACTAGCGGGGGGGCCAAATGAGCAGTTCTTC. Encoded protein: CASSPLAGGPNEQFF.

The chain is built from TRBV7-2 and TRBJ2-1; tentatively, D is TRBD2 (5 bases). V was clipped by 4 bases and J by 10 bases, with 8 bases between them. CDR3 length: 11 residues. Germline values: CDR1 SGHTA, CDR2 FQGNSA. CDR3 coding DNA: TGTGCCAGCAGCTCTAGCCGGGAGCAGTTCTTC. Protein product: CASSSSREQFF.

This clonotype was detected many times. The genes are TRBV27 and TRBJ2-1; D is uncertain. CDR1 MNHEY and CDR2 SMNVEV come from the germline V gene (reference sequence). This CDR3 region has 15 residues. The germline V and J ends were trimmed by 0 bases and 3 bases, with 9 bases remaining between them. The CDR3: CASSLSQDLYNEQFF. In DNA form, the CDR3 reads TGTGCCAGCAGTTTATCTCAGGACCTCTACAATGAGCAGTTCTTC.

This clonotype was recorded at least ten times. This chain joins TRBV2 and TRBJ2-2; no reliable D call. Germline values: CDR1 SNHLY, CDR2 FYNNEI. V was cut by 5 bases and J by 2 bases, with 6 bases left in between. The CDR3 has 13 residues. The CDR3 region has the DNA TGTGCCAGCAGTAGAACCAACACCGGGGAGCTGTTTTTT. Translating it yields CASSRTNTGELFF.

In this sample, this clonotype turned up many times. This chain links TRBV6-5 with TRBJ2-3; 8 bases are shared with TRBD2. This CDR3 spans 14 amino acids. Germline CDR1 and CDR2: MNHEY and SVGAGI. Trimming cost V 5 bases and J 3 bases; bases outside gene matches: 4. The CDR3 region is CASSHLAGTDTQYF. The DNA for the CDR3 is TGTGCCAGCAGTCATCTAGCGGGTACAGATACGCAGTATTTT.

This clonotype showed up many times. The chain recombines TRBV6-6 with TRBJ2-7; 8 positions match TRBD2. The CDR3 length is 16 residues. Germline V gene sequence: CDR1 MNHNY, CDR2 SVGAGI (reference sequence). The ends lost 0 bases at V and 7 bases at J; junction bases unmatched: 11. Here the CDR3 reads CASSYSVGGAGWEQYV. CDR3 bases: TGTGCCAGCAGTTACTCAGTCGGGGGGGCCGGTTGGGAGCAGTACGTC.

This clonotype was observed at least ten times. For the CDR3, the DNA is TGTGCCAGCAGATCATTACAGGATAGGGGCGCTGAAGCTTTCTTT. This codes for CASRSLQDRGAEAFF. This chain connects TRBV27 to TRBJ1-1, with a possible D match to TRBD1 (5 bases). Trimming took 6 bases from V and 6 from J, leaving 20 bases between them. The CDR3 runs 15 residues. Germline loops: CDR1 MNHEY, CDR2 SMNVEV (reference sequence).

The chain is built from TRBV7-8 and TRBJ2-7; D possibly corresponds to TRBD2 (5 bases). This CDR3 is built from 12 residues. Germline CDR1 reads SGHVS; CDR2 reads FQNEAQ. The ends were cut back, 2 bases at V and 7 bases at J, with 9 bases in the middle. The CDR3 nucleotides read TGTGCCAGCAGCTTAATCGGGGATGAGCAGTACTTC. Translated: CASSLIGDEQYF.

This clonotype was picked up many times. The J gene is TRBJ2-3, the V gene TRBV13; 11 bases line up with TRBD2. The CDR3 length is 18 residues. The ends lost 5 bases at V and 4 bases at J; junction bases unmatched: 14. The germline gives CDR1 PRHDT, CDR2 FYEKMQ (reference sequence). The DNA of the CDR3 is TGTGCCAGCAGCAATAGCGGGGGGGCCCGGGCGAACCCAGATACGCAGTATTTT. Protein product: CASSNSGGARANPDTQYF.

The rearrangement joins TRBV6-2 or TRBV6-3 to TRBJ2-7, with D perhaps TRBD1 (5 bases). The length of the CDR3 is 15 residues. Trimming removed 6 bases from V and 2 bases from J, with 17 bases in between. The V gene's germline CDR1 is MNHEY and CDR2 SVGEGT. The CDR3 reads CASSSQRTPTYEQYF. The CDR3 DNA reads TGTGCCAGCAGCTCACAACGGACACCGACCTACGAGCAGTACTTC.